One sample yielded the 27 T cell receptor beta chains listed below, sequenced in a study of sequential checkpoint blockade in melanoma. Generated by immunoSEQ multiplex PCR, the TCRdb table keeps only in-frame clones and is missing some. The repertoire holds about 13,000 clones, with approximately 79% as singletons. Indicated treatment: randomized to nivolumab then ipilimumab (arm A) or the reverse (arm B). Sequenced here: CD8+ T cells sorted from blood (inferred from file names), sampled from a patient given nivolumab and ipilimumab in sequence. The receptors originated from a human patient with melanoma. Some clones in this sample may be carry-over from other donors' samples.

This clone was seen only a few times. This chain links TRBV2 with TRBJ2-1, with D possibly TRBD1 on 6 matching bases. The CDR3 is made up of 16 amino acids. CDR1 is SNHLY, CDR2 FYNNEI, per germline. V was trimmed by 2 bases and J by 6 bases, leaving 17 bases between them. The CDR3 here is CASSEYWGPPGNEQFF. CDR3 DNA: TGTGCCAGCAGTGAATATTGGGGGCCCCCCGGCAATGAGCAGTTCTTC.

This clone was counted only a few times. The rearrangement links TRBV5-1 to TRBJ2-7; TRBD1 matches 7 bases. The CDR3 extends over 15 amino acids. J was trimmed by 5 bases and V by 3 bases; bases with no gene match: 11. Germline CDR1 SGHRS, CDR2 YFSETQ. The CDR3: CASSSGQVLPDEQYF. CDR3 in DNA: TGCGCCAGCAGCTCCGGACAGGTCCTACCCGACGAGCAGTACTTC. The full variable domain, in which reference TRBV5-1 and TRBJ2-7 provide the parts outside the CDR3, is KAGVTQTPRYLIKTRGQQVTLSCSPISGHRSVSWYQQTPGQGLQFLFEYFSETQRNKGNFPGRFSGRQFSNSRSEMNVSTLELGDSALYLCASSSGQVLPDEQYFGPGTRLTVT.

The chain has TRBV5-1 and TRBJ1-3; the match to TRBD1 covers 8 bases. Germline CDR1 reads SGHRS; CDR2 reads YFSETQ. The CDR3 runs 15 residues. V lost 2 bases and J lost 1; bases outside the gene matches: 2. DNA of the CDR3: TGCGCCAGCAGCTTTACAGGGGGATCTGGAAACACCATATATTTT. Translation gives CASSFTGGSGNTIYF.

The rearrangement uses TRBV15 and TRBJ1-2; unclear D gene. Germline assignment: CDR1 LNHNV and CDR2 YYDKDF (reference sequence). The CDR3 extends over 12 amino acids. The ends were cut back, 5 bases at V and 6 bases at J, with 10 bases in the middle. CDR3 protein: CATSVERHGYTF. CDR3 nucleotides: TGTGCCACCAGCGTAGAGCGACATGGCTACACCTTC.

Notes on this clone: An end of the junction does not agree with germline; a read error may underlie this. The V call is TRBV7-9, the J call TRBJ1-2; perhaps TRBD1 as D (6 bases). Germline CDR1 is SEHNR and CDR2 is FQNEAQ (reference sequence). This CDR3 has 16 residues. This CDR3 reads CASSQDFSGRGEGYTF. In DNA form, the CDR3 reads TGCGCCAGCAGCCAGGATTTTTCGGGCAGGGGCGAAGGCTACACCTTC.

V and J are TRBV15 and TRBJ2-3; 9 positions agree with TRBD2. Trimming removed 1 base from V and 5 bases from J; junction bases left unmatched: 4. CDR1 and CDR2 from the germline V gene are LNHNV and YYDKDF (reference sequence). This CDR3 region has 15 residues. The CDR3 is CATSRGGGAVDTQYF. The CDR3 DNA reads TGTGCCACCAGCAGAGGCGGGGGGGCCGTAGATACGCAGTATTTT.

The chain combines TRBV28 with TRBJ2-3; 7 nucleotides agree with TRBD1. The CDR3 runs to 15 residues. J was trimmed by 3 bases and V by 6 bases; bases with no gene match: 9. Germline V lookup: CDR1 MDHEN, CDR2 SYDVKM. The DNA of the CDR3 is TGTGCCAGCAGCCCAGACAGGGAAACAACAGATACGCAGTATTTT. This sequence encodes CASSPDRETTDTQYF. The complete variable domain, with remaining parts taken from reference TRBV28 and TRBJ2-3, reads DVKVTQSSRYLVKRTGEKVFLECVQDMDHENMFWYRQDPGLGLRLIYFSYDVKMKEKGDIPEGYSVSREKKERFSLILESASTNQTSMYLCASSPDRETTDTQYFGPGTRLTVL.

The genes are TRBV2 and TRBJ1-2; tentative D call: TRBD1 (5 bases). Germline V gene sequence: CDR1 SNHLY, CDR2 FYNNEI. The CDR3 is 13 residues long. Trimming removed 10 bases from V and 2 bases from J, with 14 bases in between. DNA of the CDR3: TGTGCCACTCAGGAAACAGGAAACTATGGCTACACCTTC. Its protein is CATQETGNYGYTF.

The V call is TRBV7-8, the J call TRBJ2-1, with TRBD1 matching 8 bases. The junction had 15 bases not matched to a gene; V was cut back by 4 bases and J by 7 bases. This CDR3 region has 17 residues. The germline V gene has CDR1 SGHVS and CDR2 FQNEAQ. CDR3 nucleotide sequence: TGTGCCAGCAGCTCCCCCGGGCAGGGGGCTTCTAGGAATGAGCAGTTCTTC. Its translation is CASSSPGQGASRNEQFF.

The J gene is TRBJ2-2, the V gene TRBV19; 7 nucleotides agree with TRBD1. The V segment lost 5 bases and the J segment 5 bases; nucleotides outside the gene matches: 5. CDR3 length: 14 residues. In germline, CDR1 is LNHDA, CDR2 SQIVND (reference sequence). The CDR3 protein is CASSPYRGTGELFF. The CDR3 DNA follows: TGTGCCAGTAGTCCTTACAGGGGAACCGGGGAGCTGTTTTTT.

The table lists this clone with a count of one. This rearrangement joins TRBV28 to TRBJ1-1; no definite D call. In germline, CDR1 is MDHEN, CDR2 SYDVKM. V shed 6 bases and J shed 5 bases, with 13 bases lying between them. The CDR3 has 13 residues. CDR3 nucleotide sequence: TGTGCCAGCAGCCCGCAGAGGTTAACTGAAGCTTTCTTT. Amino acids: CASSPQRLTEAFF. Filled out from reference TRBV28 and TRBJ1-1, the complete variable domain reads DVKVTQSSRYLVKRTGEKVFLECVQDMDHENMFWYRQDPGLGLRLIYFSYDVKMKEKGDIPEGYSVSREKKERFSLILESASTNQTSMYLCASSPQRLTEAFFGQGTRLTVV.

V is TRBV7-9 and J is TRBJ2-2; possibly TRBD2 for D (6 bases). This CDR3 is built from 18 residues. Germline loops: CDR1 SEHNR, CDR2 FQNEAQ (reference sequence). Trimming shortened V by 1 base and J by 3 bases, and 18 bases separated the two germline ends. CDR3 sequence: CASSLDPAGGLDTGELFF. DNA of the CDR3: TGTGCCAGCAGCTTAGACCCAGCTGGGGGGTTAGACACCGGGGAGCTGTTTTTT.

The chain is built from TRBV10-3 and TRBJ2-1, with TRBD1 identical over 8 bases. Trimming at V came to 6 bases and at J to 5 bases, leaving 6 bases not matched to a gene. This CDR3 is 14 amino acids long. CDR1 is ENHRY, CDR2 SYGVKD, per germline. The CDR3, as DNA: TGTGCCATCAGGGGGACAGGAAGAGACAATGAGCAGTTCTTC. Amino acids: CAIRGTGRDNEQFF.

To note about this clone: Germline is not matched at one junction end, which may reflect a read error. Other DNA sequences in this sample translate to the same CDR3. This CDR3 reads CASSLVVWGSQFF. CDR3 DNA sequence: TGTGCTAGCAGCTTAGTGGTATGGGGCTCCCAGTTCTTC. The chain joins TRBV7-7 to TRBJ2-1, with a weak D call TRBD1 (5 bases). The CDR3 covers 13 residues. Germline V CDR1 and CDR2: SSHAT, FNYEAQ (reference sequence).

The rearrangement uses TRBV29-1 and TRBJ1-1, with TRBD1 matching 9 bases. Losses at the gene ends were 5 bases for V and 2 bases for J; bases not matched to a gene: 0. The CDR3 covers 12 residues. Germline V CDR1 and CDR2: SQVTM, ANQGSEA. This chain's CDR3 is CSVTGGNTEAFF. Written as DNA, the CDR3 is TGCAGCGTTACAGGGGGCAACACTGAAGCTTTCTTT.

The V call is TRBV13, the J call TRBJ2-2, with D possibly matching TRBD2 (6 bases). The CDR3 sequence is 15 residues long. Trimming shortened V by 8 bases and J by 1 base, and 14 bases separated the two germline ends. Germline-derived CDR1 and CDR2 are PRHDT and FYEKMQ (reference sequence). CDR3 sequence (DNA): TGTGCCAGCGGGGCGGGACGTCTGAACACCGGGGAGCTGTTTTTT. Protein product: CASGAGRLNTGELFF.

The chain links TRBV7-9 to TRBJ2-7; TRBD2 matches 14 bases. V trimming: 5 bases; J trimming: 7 bases; junction bases outside the gene matches: 13. Per the germline V gene, CDR1 is SEHNR and CDR2 is FQNEAQ (reference sequence). This CDR3 region has 17 residues. CDR3 sequence reads: CASSLTRLAGGWGEQYF. The CDR3 DNA is TGTGCCAGCAGCCTCACCAGACTAGCGGGGGGGTGGGGAGAGCAGTACTTC.

The chain employs TRBV6-5 and TRBJ1-1; maybe TRBD1 (5 bases). CDR1 is MNHEY and CDR2 is SVGAGI in the germline V gene. Trimming took off 0 bases at V and 2 bases at J, with 13 bases between the two ends. There are 16 residues in the CDR3. The CDR3: CASSYSIAQGNTEAFF. In DNA, the CDR3 is TGTGCCAGCAGTTACTCGATTGCCCAGGGAAACACTGAAGCTTTCTTT.

The chain combines TRBV25-1 with TRBJ2-1, with D possibly TRBD2 on 6 matching bases. V dropped 5 bases and J dropped 6 bases, with 8 bases sitting between them. The CDR3 consists of 12 residues. Germline CDR1 and CDR2: MGHDK and SYGVNS. In DNA form, the CDR3 reads TGTGCCAGCAGTCTTAGCGGCAATGAGCAGTTCTTC. Translation gives CASSLSGNEQFF.

Worth noting for this clone: At one end the junction does not follow the germline gene, possibly because of a read error. The CDR3 bases are TGTGCCAGCAGCGTAGGGACTGGCGGCGGGCACGAGCAGTACTTC. Translation: CASSVGTGGGHEQYF. This sequence joins TRBV13 and TRBJ2-7; possible D gene TRBD2, 6 bases. The CDR3 extends over 15 amino acids. Germline CDR1 and CDR2: PRHDT and FYEKMQ (reference sequence). Drawing the rest from reference TRBV13 and TRBJ2-7, the complete variable domain is AAGVIQSPRHLIKEKRETATLKCYPIPRHDTVYWYQQGPGQDPQFLISFYEKMQSDKGSIPDRFSAQQFSDYHSELNMSSLELGDSALYFCASSVGTGGGHEQYFGPGTRLTVT.

V gene TRBV2 combines with J gene TRBJ2-5, with TRBD1 identical over 7 bases. The CDR3 extends over 14 amino acids. Germline CDR1 is SNHLY and CDR2 is FYNNEI. Trimming took 5 bases from V and 7 from J; bases not matched to a gene: 10. CDR3 sequence reads: CASSKGQAQGTQYF. CDR3 DNA: TGTGCCAGCAGTAAAGGACAGGCTCAGGGGACCCAGTACTTC.

This clone was counted once. This sequence joins TRBV5-6 and TRBJ2-1, with no clear D. Germline V gives CDR1 SGHDT, CDR2 YYEEEE. This CDR3 spans 13 amino acids. Trimming took 2 bases from V and 6 from J, leaving 9 bases between them. Here the CDR3 DNA reads TGTGCCAGCAGCTTCTCGAACTCCAATGAGCAGTTCTTC. As protein: CASSFSNSNEQFF.

This chain uses TRBV7-7 with TRBJ2-7, with D tentatively TRBD2 (5 bases). The germline gives CDR1 SSHAT, CDR2 FNYEAQ (reference sequence). The V end was cut by 0 bases, the J end by 3 bases, with 6 bases between. The CDR3 length is 13 residues. CDR3 sequence: CASSLAGSYEQYF. The CDR3 DNA sequence: TGTGCCAGCAGCTTAGCTGGGAGCTACGAGCAGTACTTC.

This clone was observed once. The chain recombines TRBV13 with TRBJ1-5, with 7 bases matching TRBD1. The CDR3 totals 14 residues. The V and J ends lost 2 bases and 6 bases, in that order; junction bases with no gene match: 4. The V gene's germline CDR1 is PRHDT and CDR2 FYEKMQ (reference sequence). The CDR3 DNA sequence: TGTGCCAGCAGCTTAAGACAGGGAGCTCAGCCCCAGCATTTT. Its translation is CASSLRQGAQPQHF.

This clone was recorded a few times. V usage is TRBV18 and J usage is TRBJ1-5; TRBD1 matches at 7 bases. Trimming cost V 6 bases and J 2 bases; bases outside gene matches: 7. In germline, CDR1 is KGHSH, CDR2 LQKENI. This CDR3 has 15 residues. The CDR3 loop reads CASSPGTGGNQPQHF. The DNA of the CDR3 is TGTGCCAGCTCTCCGGGCACAGGGGGCAATCAGCCCCAGCATTTT.

The chain uses TRBV19 and TRBJ2-2; 9 bases map to TRBD1. J was trimmed by 13 bases and V by 5 bases; bases with no gene match: 11. Germline V gene lookup returns CDR1 LNHDA and CDR2 SQIVND (reference sequence). CDR3 length: 14 residues. Here the CDR3 DNA reads TGTGCCAGTAGTGTCCGGGACAGGGACGGCGTGCTGTTTTTT. This gives the protein CASSVRDRDGVLFF.

The chain is built from TRBV7-9 and TRBJ1-4; D perhaps matches TRBD1 (5 bases). V was cut by 5 bases and J by 1 base, with 14 bases left in between. Germline V lookup: CDR1 SEHNR, CDR2 FQNEAQ (reference sequence). The CDR3 spans 16 residues. CDR3 amino acids: CASSPPREGTNEKLFF. CDR3 bases: TGTGCCAGCAGCCCCCCCAGGGAGGGAACTAATGAAAAACTGTTTTTT. Looking up the rest from reference TRBV7-9 and TRBJ1-4 gives the full variable domain: DTGVSQNPRHKITKRGQNVTFRCDPISEHNRLYWYRQTLGQGPEFLTYFQNEAQLEKSRLLSDRFSAERPKGSFSTLEIQRTEQGDSAMYLCASSPPREGTNEKLFFGSGTQLSVL.